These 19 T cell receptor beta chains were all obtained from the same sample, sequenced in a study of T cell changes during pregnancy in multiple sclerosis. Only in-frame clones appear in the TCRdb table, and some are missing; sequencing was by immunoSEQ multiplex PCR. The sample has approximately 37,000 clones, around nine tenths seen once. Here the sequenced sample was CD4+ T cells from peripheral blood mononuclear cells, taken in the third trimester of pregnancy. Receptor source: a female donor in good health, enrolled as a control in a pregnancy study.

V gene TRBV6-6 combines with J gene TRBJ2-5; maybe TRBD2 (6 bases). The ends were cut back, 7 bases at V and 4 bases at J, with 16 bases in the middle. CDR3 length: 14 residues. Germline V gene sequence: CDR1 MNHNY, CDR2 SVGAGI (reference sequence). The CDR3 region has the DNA TGTGCCAGCACCGACTGGGGGGTCGCAGAGACCCAGTACTTC. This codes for CASTDWGVAETQYF.

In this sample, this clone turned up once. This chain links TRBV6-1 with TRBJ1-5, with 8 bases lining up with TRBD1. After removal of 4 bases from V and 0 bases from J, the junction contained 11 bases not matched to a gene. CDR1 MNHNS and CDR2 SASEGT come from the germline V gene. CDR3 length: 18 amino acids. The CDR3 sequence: CASSVREGTGDSNQPQHF. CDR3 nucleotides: TGTGCCAGCAGTGTCAGAGAAGGGACAGGCGATAGCAATCAGCCCCAGCATTTT.

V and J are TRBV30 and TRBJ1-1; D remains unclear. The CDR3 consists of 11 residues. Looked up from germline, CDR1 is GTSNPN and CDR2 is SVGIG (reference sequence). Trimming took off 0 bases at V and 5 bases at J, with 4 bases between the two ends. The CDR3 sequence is CAWSVETEAFF. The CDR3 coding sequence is TGTGCCTGGAGTGTAGAGACTGAAGCTTTCTTT.

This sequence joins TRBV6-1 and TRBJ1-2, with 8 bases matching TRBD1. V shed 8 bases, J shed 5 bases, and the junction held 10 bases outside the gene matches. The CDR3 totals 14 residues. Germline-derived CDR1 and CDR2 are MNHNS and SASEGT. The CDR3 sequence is CASAQGATSYGYTF. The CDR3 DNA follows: TGTGCCAGCGCTCAGGGGGCTACCTCTTATGGCTACACCTTC.

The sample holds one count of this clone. CDR3 protein: CAISDFQDTQYF. The CDR3 coding sequence is TGTGCCATCAGTGATTTTCAGGATACGCAGTATTTT. The chain carries TRBV10-3 and TRBJ2-3; no reliable D call. The CDR3 has 12 residues. The V and J ends lost 3 bases and 6 bases respectively, with 7 bases between them. CDR1 is ENHRY, CDR2 SYGVKD, per germline.

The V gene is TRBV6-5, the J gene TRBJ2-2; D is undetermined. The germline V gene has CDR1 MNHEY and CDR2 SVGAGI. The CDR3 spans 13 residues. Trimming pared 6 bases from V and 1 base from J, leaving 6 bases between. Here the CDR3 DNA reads TGTGCCAGCAGATCCCAGAACACCGGGGAGCTGTTTTTT. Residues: CASRSQNTGELFF.

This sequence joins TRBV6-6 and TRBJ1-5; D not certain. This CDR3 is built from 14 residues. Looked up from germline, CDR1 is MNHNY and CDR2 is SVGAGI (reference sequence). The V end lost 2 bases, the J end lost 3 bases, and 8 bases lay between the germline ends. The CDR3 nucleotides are TGTGCCAGCAGTTACAGAGGTCACAATCAGCCCCAGCATTTT. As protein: CASSYRGHNQPQHF.

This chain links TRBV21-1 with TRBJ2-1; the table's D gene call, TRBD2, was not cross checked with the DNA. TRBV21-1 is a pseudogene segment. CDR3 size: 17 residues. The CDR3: CASSIRPRGGSYNEQFF. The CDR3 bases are TGTGCCAGCAGCATCAGACCGAGGGGAGGCTCCTACAATGAGCAGTTCTTC.

The CDR3 is CASSYAGPPYEQYF. The CDR3 DNA is TGTGCCAGCAGTTACGCAGGCCCCCCTTACGAGCAGTACTTC. The chain joins TRBV6-5 to TRBJ2-7; D is ambiguous. CDR3 length: 14 residues. Germline V lookup: CDR1 MNHEY, CDR2 SVGAGI. V was pared by 2 bases and J by 4 bases, with 12 bases between.

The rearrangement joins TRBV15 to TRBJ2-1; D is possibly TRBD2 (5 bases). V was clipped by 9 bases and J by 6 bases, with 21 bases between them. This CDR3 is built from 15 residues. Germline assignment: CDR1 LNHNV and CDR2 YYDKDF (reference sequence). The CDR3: CATLDFGGSSNEQFF. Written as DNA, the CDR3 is TGTGCCACTTTGGACTTTGGTGGATCCAGCAATGAGCAGTTCTTC.

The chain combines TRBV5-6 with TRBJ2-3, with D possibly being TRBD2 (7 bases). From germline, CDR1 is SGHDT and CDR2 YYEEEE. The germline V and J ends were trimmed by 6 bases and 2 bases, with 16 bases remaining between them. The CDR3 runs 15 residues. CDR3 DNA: TGTGCCAGCAACAGAGCGGGACAACACACAGATACGCAGTATTTT. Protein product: CASNRAGQHTDTQYF. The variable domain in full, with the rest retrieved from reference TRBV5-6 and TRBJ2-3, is DAGVTQSPTHLIKTRGQQVTLRCSPKSGHDTVSWYQQALGQGPQFIFQYYEEEERQRGNFPDRFSGHQFPNYSSELNVNALLLGDSALYLCASNRAGQHTDTQYFGPGTRLTVL.

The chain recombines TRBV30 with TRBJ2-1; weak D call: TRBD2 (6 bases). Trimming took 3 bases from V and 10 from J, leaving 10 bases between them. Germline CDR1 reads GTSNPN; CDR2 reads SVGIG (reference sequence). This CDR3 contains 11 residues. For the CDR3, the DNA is TGTGCCTGGAGCCCCCGGGAGGAGCAGTTCTTC. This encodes CAWSPREEQFF. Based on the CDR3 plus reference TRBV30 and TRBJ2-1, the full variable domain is SQTIHQWPATLVQPVGSPLSLECTVEGTSNPNLYWYRQAAGRGLQLLFYSVGIGQISSEVPQNLSASRPQDRQFILSSKKLLLSDSGFYLCAWSPREEQFFGPGTRLTVL.

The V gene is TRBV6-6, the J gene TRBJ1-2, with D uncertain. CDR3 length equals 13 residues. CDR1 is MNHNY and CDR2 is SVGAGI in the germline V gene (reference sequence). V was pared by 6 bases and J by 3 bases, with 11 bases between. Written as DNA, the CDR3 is TGTGCCAGCAGGGTTAGCGGGGACTATGGCTACACCTTC. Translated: CASRVSGDYGYTF.

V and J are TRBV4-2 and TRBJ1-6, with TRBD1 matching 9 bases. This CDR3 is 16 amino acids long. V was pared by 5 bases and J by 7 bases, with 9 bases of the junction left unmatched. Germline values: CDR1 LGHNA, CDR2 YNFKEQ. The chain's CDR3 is CASSKSYGQGNSPLHF. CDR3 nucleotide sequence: TGTGCCAGCAGCAAATCGTACGGACAGGGGAATTCACCCCTCCACTTT.

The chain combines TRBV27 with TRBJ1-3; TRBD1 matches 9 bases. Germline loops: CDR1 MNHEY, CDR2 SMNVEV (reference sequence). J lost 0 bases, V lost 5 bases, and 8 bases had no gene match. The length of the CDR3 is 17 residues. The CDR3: CASSRWSGQGSGNTIYF. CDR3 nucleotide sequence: TGTGCCAGCAGTCGTTGGTCGGGACAGGGCTCTGGAAACACCATATATTTT.

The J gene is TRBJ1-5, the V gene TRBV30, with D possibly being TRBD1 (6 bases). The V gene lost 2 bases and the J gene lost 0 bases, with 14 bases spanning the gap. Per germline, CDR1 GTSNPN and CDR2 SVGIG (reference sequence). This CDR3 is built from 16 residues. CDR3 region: CAWSPPDSYSNQPQHF. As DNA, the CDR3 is TGTGCCTGGAGTCCCCCGGACAGCTATAGCAATCAGCCCCAGCATTTT.

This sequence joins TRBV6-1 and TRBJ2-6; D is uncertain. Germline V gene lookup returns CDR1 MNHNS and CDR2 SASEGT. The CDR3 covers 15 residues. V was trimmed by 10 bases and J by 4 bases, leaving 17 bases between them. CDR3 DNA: TGTGCCATACCCAGGTTTAATGCCGGGGCCAACGTCCTGACTTTC. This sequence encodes CAIPRFNAGANVLTF.

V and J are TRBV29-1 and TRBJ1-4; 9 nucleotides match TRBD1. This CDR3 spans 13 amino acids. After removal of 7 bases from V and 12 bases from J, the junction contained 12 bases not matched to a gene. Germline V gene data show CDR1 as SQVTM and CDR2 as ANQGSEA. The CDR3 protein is CSAGTGRRGELFF. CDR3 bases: TGCAGCGCAGGGACAGGGAGAAGAGGTGAACTGTTTTTT.

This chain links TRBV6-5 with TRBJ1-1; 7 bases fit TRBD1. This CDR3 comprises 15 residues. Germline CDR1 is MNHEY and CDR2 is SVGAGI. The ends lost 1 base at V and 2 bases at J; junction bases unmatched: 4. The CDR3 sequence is CASSYWTGVNTEAFF. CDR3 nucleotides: TGTGCCAGCAGTTACTGGACAGGCGTCAACACTGAAGCTTTCTTT.